This entry is about one T cell receptor (beta chain). The CDR3 spans 15 residues. V trimming: 3 bases; J trimming: 4 bases; junction bases outside the gene matches: 4. Germline V gives CDR1 KGHSH, CDR2 LQKENI. The method was immunoSEQ multiplex PCR; TCRdb's version includes in-frame clones alone and lacks a portion of them. Of 45,000 to 60,000 clones listed, 80% to 90% are singletons. The data stem from a study of blood T cell repertoires in COVID-19. Study in general: Researchers got acute and convalescent COVID-19 samples from the United States, Italy and Spain. PBMCs, B-cell-depleted T cells, or T cells provided the cDNA or gDNA that made up the material.

This sequence joins TRBV18 and TRBJ2-2; the match to TRBD1 covers 8 bases. The TCR was taken from a human donor in a cohort sampled during active COVID-19. Sequencing was done on a sample of peripheral blood. CDR3 in DNA: TGTGCCAGCTCACCGAGACAGGGGTCCACCGGGGAGCTGTTTTTT. Amino acids: CASSPRQGSTGELFF.